This is a list of T cell receptor beta chains from one sample in a study of immune heterogeneity within non-small cell lung tumors. A single record per CDR3 protein comes from TCRdb applying MiXCR to the multiplex PCR reads. Here the sample spans 20,000 to 25,000 distinct CDR3 sequences, roughly 30% being singletons. Sample: lung tumor tissue. Every receptor here comes from a middle-aged man with non-small cell lung cancer. The CDR3 runs from the conserved cysteine through the conserved F or W. The order of the fields is D gene, clone size, V gene, J gene, CDR3 protein, CDR3 DNA. The D gene is left open where the match is weak. Clone sizes are given selectively: once, few, many, or a class where the clone is expanded.

>NA|many|TRBV27|TRBJ2-6
CASSLLVAGANVLTF
TGTGCCAGCAGTTTATTGGTGGCTGGGGCCAACGTCCTGACTTTC
>NA|many|TRBV6-6|TRBJ1-5
CASSYSPNQPQHF
TGTGCCAGCAGTTACTCCCCTAATCAGCCCCAGCATTTT
>NA|NA|TRBV10-2|TRBJ2-7
CASRAMDYEQYF
TGCGCCAGCAGAGCCATGGATTACGAGCAGTACTTC
>NA|NA|TRBV10-3|TRBJ2-1
CAISESYSRGANEQFF
TGTGCCATCAGTGAGTCCTACAGTAGGGGGGCCAATGAGCAGTTCTTC
>NA|many|TRBV19|TRBJ1-5
CASSIDPRGQPQHF
TGTGCCAGTAGTATAGATCCGAGAGGTCAGCCCCAGCATTTT
>NA|medium-sized|TRBV2|TRBJ1-2
CASSESGRDIKYGYTF
TGTGCCAGCAGTGAAAGTGGCAGGGATATTAAGTATGGCTACACCTTC
>TRBD2|NA|TRBV6-1|TRBJ2-3
CASSSGGTGDTQYF
TGTGCCAGCAGTAGCGGGGGGACCGGAGATACGCAGTATTTT
>NA|NA|TRBV7-9|TRBJ1-2
CASSRGEWGSDYGYTF
TGTGCCAGCAGCCGCGGGGAGTGGGGTTCGGACTATGGCTACACCTTC
>NA|few|TRBV6-1|TRBJ1-1
CASTGAGEAFF
TGTGCCAGCACTGGGGCCGGGGAAGCTTTCTTT
>NA|NA|TRBV19|TRBJ1-5
CASSSVGGGNQPQHF
TGTGCCAGTAGTTCCGTTGGGGGGGGCAATCAGCCCCAGCATTTT
>TRBD1|few|TRBV12-3/TRBV12-4|TRBJ1-1
CASSLDGTAKAFF
TGTGCCAGCAGCTTAGATGGGACAGCTAAAGCTTTCTTT
>NA|NA|TRBV6-1|TRBJ2-5
CASSERGTRTRAQYF
TGTGCCAGCAGTGAACGTGGTACTAGAACCCGTGCCCAGTACTTC
>TRBD1|few|TRBV30|TRBJ1-5
CAWSKEGAVDYQPQHF
TGTGCCTGGAGCAAGGAGGGGGCAGTGGATTATCAGCCCCAGCATTTT
>NA|once|TRBV7-2|TRBJ1-2
CASSPKTYGYTF
TGTGCCAGCAGCCCTAAAACTTATGGCTACACCTTC
>NA|many|TRBV3-2|TRBJ1-1
CASSPPGQAGEAFF
TGTGCCAGCAGCCCACCGGGTCAGGCGGGTGAAGCTTTCTTT
>TRBD1|medium-sized|TRBV28|TRBJ1-5
CASSLGARGINQPQHF
TGTGCCAGCAGTTTAGGCGCCAGGGGGATTAATCAGCCCCAGCATTTT
>TRBD1|many|TRBV12-3/TRBV12-4|TRBJ1-5
CASSLDRGGTGLVGNQPQHF
TGTGCCAGCAGTTTAGATCGGGGTGGGACAGGGCTGGTGGGCAATCAGCCCCAGCATTTT
>TRBD1|few|TRBV18|TRBJ1-6
CASSPTGANSYNSPLHF
TGTGCCAGCTCACCAACAGGGGCAAACTCCTATAATTCACCCCTCCACTTT
>TRBD2|few|TRBV19|TRBJ2-7
CASSNQRELSYEQYF
TGTGCCAGTAGTAATCAGCGGGAGTTGTCCTACGAGCAGTACTTC
>NA|many|TRBV20-1|TRBJ2-1
CSAIGKANEQFF
TGCAGTGCTATTGGTAAAGCAAACGAGCAGTTCTTC
>TRBD1|NA|TRBV5-1|TRBJ1-1
CASSEGGAGSEAFF
TGCGCCAGCAGCGAAGGGGGCGCAGGTTCTGAAGCTTTCTTT
>NA|NA|TRBV18|TRBJ2-3
CASSPPGPADTDTQYF
TGTGCCAGCTCACCCCCCGGACCAGCGGACACAGATACGCAGTATTTT
>NA|NA|TRBV7-8|TRBJ1-1
CASSYSTMNTEAFF
TGTGCCAGCAGCTACTCTACCATGAACACTGAAGCTTTCTTT
>NA|medium-sized|TRBV9|TRBJ2-1
CASSAWGGHNEQFF
TGTGCCAGCAGCGCTTGGGGCGGACACAATGAGCAGTTCTTC
>TRBD2|NA|TRBV11-1|TRBJ2-1
CAISPGLDEQFF
TGTGCCATCAGCCCCGGACTAGATGAGCAGTTCTTC
>TRBD1|medium-sized|TRBV11-2|TRBJ1-6
CASSTGTGYSPLHF
TGTGCCAGCAGCACCGGGACAGGGTATTCACCCCTCCACTTT
>NA|NA|TRBV6-1|TRBJ2-7
CASSWPGSSEQYF
TGTGCCAGCAGTTGGCCGGGGTCTAGCGAGCAGTACTTC
>NA|many|TRBV7-3|TRBJ1-2
CASSLTGPLSYGYTF
TGTGCCAGCAGCTTAACGGGACCTCTCTCCTATGGCTACACCTTC
>NA|NA|TRBV5-1|TRBJ1-6
CASSFGTNNSPLHF
TGCGCCAGCAGCTTCGGGACAAATAATTCACCCCTCCACTTT
>TRBD1|medium-sized|TRBV20-1|TRBJ2-5
CSARWTGLQETQYF
TGCAGTGCGAGGTGGACAGGGCTCCAAGAGACCCAGTACTTC
>TRBD1|few|TRBV4-1|TRBJ2-5
CASSPYRGPQETQYF
TGCGCCAGCAGCCCGTACAGGGGGCCCCAAGAGACCCAGTACTTC
>NA|many|TRBV15|TRBJ1-2
CATSREGTADGYTF
TGTGCCACCAGCAGAGAAGGGACGGCAGATGGCTACACCTTC
>NA|NA|TRBV5-8|TRBJ1-3
CASSLVMFSGNTIYF
TGTGCCAGCAGCTTGGTGATGTTCTCTGGAAACACCATATATTTT
>NA|few|TRBV7-3|TRBJ2-3
CASSSGRLGDTQYF
TGTGCCAGCAGTTCGGGGCGGCTTGGGGATACGCAGTATTTT
>TRBD1|once|TRBV3-1|TRBJ1-2
CASSPRGHSYTF
TGTGCCAGCAGCCCCAGGGGGCATAGCTACACCTTC
>NA|NA|TRBV5-6|TRBJ1-1
CASSLGGIEAFF
TGTGCCAGCAGCTTAGGCGGAATTGAAGCTTTCTTT
>NA|few|TRBV5-1|TRBJ1-2
CASSLADTGYTF
TGCGCCAGCAGCTTGGCTGATACTGGCTACACCTTC
>NA|NA|TRBV20-1|TRBJ2-5
CSATKDRGETQYF
TGCAGTGCCACGAAGGACAGAGGGGAGACCCAGTACTTC
>NA|few|TRBV19|TRBJ2-7
CASRENYEQYF
TGTGCCAGCCGGGAAAACTACGAGCAGTACTTC
>NA|many|TRBV19|TRBJ1-2
CASTPIIAGNYGYTF
TGTGCCAGTACCCCTATAATCGCGGGAAACTATGGCTACACCTTC
>TRBD2|many|TRBV5-1|TRBJ2-3
CASSHPVSSGTTSTDTQYF
TGCGCCAGCAGCCACCCGGTTTCTAGCGGCACCACTAGCACAGATACGCAGTATTTT
>NA|NA|TRBV11-2|TRBJ2-4
CASSRGPPPIIQYF
TGTGCCAGCAGCCGAGGGCCTCCCCCCATCATTCAGTACTTC
>TRBD2|medium-sized|TRBV11-2|TRBJ2-5
CASSLGLKETQYF
TGTGCCAGCAGCTTGGGACTAAAGGAGACCCAGTACTTC
>NA|NA|TRBV4-2|TRBJ2-7
CASSQNDRGLYEQYF
TGTGCCAGCAGCCAAAATGACAGGGGACTATACGAGCAGTACTTC
>NA|few|TRBV27|TRBJ2-2
CASRQGVYNTGELFF
TGTGCCAGCAGGCAAGGTGTCTATAACACCGGGGAGCTGTTTTTT
>NA|few|TRBV28|TRBJ1-1
CASSSPGALNTEAFF
TGTGCCAGCAGTTCACCGGGAGCTTTGAACACTGAAGCTTTCTTT
>TRBD2|many|TRBV20-1|TRBJ2-1
CSAKRWEGLSNEQFF
TGCAGTGCAAAGAGGTGGGAGGGCCTAAGCAATGAGCAGTTCTTC
>TRBD2|few|TRBV9|TRBJ2-3
CASSEGPGLTTDTQYF
TGTGCCAGCAGCGAGGGGCCGGGACTAACCACAGATACGCAGTATTTT
>NA|NA|TRBV12-3/TRBV12-4|TRBJ2-5
CASLDTMQETQYF
TGTGCCAGCTTGGACACTATGCAAGAGACCCAGTACTTC
>NA|NA|TRBV19|TRBJ1-1
CASSLYKDTEAFF
TGTGCCAGTAGTCTATATAAGGATACTGAAGCTTTCTTT
>NA|medium-sized|TRBV12-5|TRBJ1-2
CASGLGGINYGYTF
TGTGCTAGTGGTTTGGGTGGCATAAACTATGGCTACACCTTC
>NA|NA|TRBV11-3|TRBJ1-1
CASSLPGMNTEAFF
TGTGCCAGCAGCTTACCCGGAATGAACACTGAAGCTTTCTTT
>TRBD2|many|TRBV29-1|TRBJ2-1
CSVGPTSGEQFF
TGCAGCGTTGGACCGACTAGCGGGGAGCAGTTCTTC